These 13 T cell receptor beta chains came from one sample sequenced in a study of blood T cell repertoires in COVID-19. Produced via immunoSEQ multiplex PCR; TCRdb's table is partial and in-frame only. This sample has more than 150,000 clones; 75% to 90% occur once, and the top ten carry about 2%. Sample: peripheral blood. Receptor source: a man aged 70 or older with active or convalescent COVID-19.

The chain links TRBV28 to TRBJ1-1, with TRBD1 matching 7 bases. Germline V gene lookup returns CDR1 MDHEN and CDR2 SYDVKM. The trim removed 3 bases at V and 7 bases at J, leaving 8 bases unmatched. The CDR3 is made up of 14 amino acids. Written as DNA, the CDR3 is TGTGCCAGCAGTTTTGGGGACCGGGACAGTGAAGCTTTCTTT. Its translation is CASSFGDRDSEAFF.

The chain couples TRBV14 to TRBJ2-5; 7 nucleotides align to TRBD1. Germline V CDR1 and CDR2: SGHDN, FVKESK. The CDR3 spans 15 residues. The trim removed 2 bases at V and 4 bases at J, leaving 7 bases unmatched. The CDR3 reads CASSQIQGFRETQYF. The DNA of the CDR3 is TGTGCCAGCAGCCAAATACAGGGGTTTCGAGAGACCCAGTACTTC.

V usage is TRBV11-2 and J usage is TRBJ2-3; 8 nucleotides align to TRBD2. Germline V gives CDR1 SGHAT, CDR2 FQNNGV. CDR3 length: 17 residues. V was clipped by 5 bases and J by 6 bases; unmatched bases: 16. CDR3: CASSHPAGDLKSDTQYF. Here the CDR3 DNA reads TGTGCCAGCAGCCACCCAGCGGGGGACCTCAAGTCCGATACGCAGTATTTT.

The chain is built from TRBV28 and TRBJ2-3; 9 bases match TRBD2. Germline values: CDR1 MDHEN, CDR2 SYDVKM. This CDR3 region has 15 residues. V shed 4 bases, J shed 5 bases, and the junction held 7 bases outside the gene matches. CDR3 sequence (DNA): TGTGCCAGCAGTTCCCCTAGCGGGGTAGGAGATACGCAGTATTTT. It translates to CASSSPSGVGDTQYF.

The chain has TRBV2 and TRBJ2-7, with a possible D match to TRBD2 (7 bases). Looked up from germline, CDR1 is SNHLY and CDR2 is FYNNEI. The germline V and J ends were trimmed by 10 bases and 1 base, with 17 bases remaining between them. The length of the CDR3 is 14 residues. CDR3 sequence: CATRGGGPSYEQYF. The CDR3 nucleotides are TGTGCCACAAGGGGGGGTGGCCCTTCCTACGAGCAGTACTTC.

The V call is TRBV6-5, the J call TRBJ2-3; tentative D call: TRBD2 (5 bases). V lost 6 bases and J 7 bases, leaving 17 bases between the germline ends. The CDR3 runs to 14 residues. The germline V gene has CDR1 MNHEY and CDR2 SVGAGI. CDR3 in amino acids: CASSTRELLYTQYF. In nucleotides, the CDR3 is TGTGCCAGCAGCACAAGGGAGCTACTTTATACGCAGTATTTT.

The chain uses TRBV2 and TRBJ1-6, with D possibly TRBD1 on 5 matching bases. CDR1 is SNHLY, CDR2 FYNNEI, per germline. The V gene lost 7 bases and the J gene lost 8 bases, with 12 bases spanning the gap. This CDR3 is built from 13 residues. The DNA of the CDR3 is TGTGCCAGCAACCCGGGGGGGTATTCACCCCTCCACTTT. Translating it yields CASNPGGYSPLHF.

V usage is TRBV28 and J usage is TRBJ1-2; D is unclear. Per the germline V gene, CDR1 is MDHEN and CDR2 is SYDVKM. The CDR3 consists of 11 residues. V was trimmed by 7 bases and J by 3 bases, leaving 6 bases between them. CDR3 sequence: CASKSDYGYTF. CDR3 DNA sequence: TGTGCCAGCAAGTCGGACTATGGCTACACCTTC.

This chain connects TRBV3-1 (or the pseudogene TRBV3-2) to TRBJ2-7, with D possibly being TRBD1 (5 bases). Germline V CDR1 and CDR2: LGHDT, YNNKEL (reference sequence). The CDR3 sequence is 15 residues long. V was trimmed by 2 bases and J by 2 bases, leaving 13 bases between them. The CDR3 sequence is CASSQTLDTPYEQYF. In DNA form, the CDR3 reads TGTGCCAGCAGCCAAACACTGGACACACCCTACGAGCAGTACTTC.

The sample holds a few counts of this clone. The chain links TRBV25-1 to TRBJ1-6; D is unresolved. CDR1 and CDR2 from the germline V gene are MGHDK and SYGVNS. Trimming cost V 4 bases and J 8 bases, with 15 bases left between them. The CDR3 extends over 15 amino acids. The DNA of the CDR3 is TGTGCCAGCAGTGCCTTAGGAGGATCCGATTCACCCCTCCACTTT. This translates into CASSALGGSDSPLHF.

The CDR3 reads CASSLAGDIAKNIQYF. The CDR3 DNA sequence: TGCGCCAGCAGCTTGGCCGGGGACATAGCCAAAAACATTCAGTACTTC. This sequence joins TRBV5-1 and TRBJ2-4, with D possibly being TRBD1 (6 bases). The CDR3 runs 16 residues. Germline CDR1 and CDR2: SGHRS and YFSETQ. The V end lost 0 bases, the J end lost 0 bases, and 10 bases lay between the germline ends.

V and J are TRBV6-5 and TRBJ2-2, with a weak D call TRBD1 (6 bases). The V gene lost 7 bases and the J gene lost 3 bases, with 9 bases spanning the gap. Germline assignment: CDR1 MNHEY and CDR2 SVGAGI. CDR3 size: 13 residues. CDR3 amino acids: CASNQGYTGELFF. CDR3 nucleotide sequence: TGTGCCAGCAATCAGGGGTACACCGGGGAGCTGTTTTTT.

The chain's CDR3 is CASNRGQGYEQYF. The CDR3 DNA sequence: TGTGCCAGCAACAGGGGACAGGGCTACGAGCAGTACTTC. V and J are TRBV6-5 and TRBJ2-7; 9 bases map to TRBD1. The CDR3 contains 13 residues. V shed 7 bases, J shed 3 bases, and the junction held 4 bases outside the gene matches. Looked up from germline, CDR1 is MNHEY and CDR2 is SVGAGI.